The sequence of this TCR beta chain was determined in a study of T cell clonality in common variable immunodeficiency. Study-level points and caveats: Fewer TCRbeta clones were shared among CVID subjects than controls. CVID subjects had higher TCRbeta clonality than healthy controls, most marked in about a third.

Remarks on this clone: Its antigen is not known.

Patients and controls were mostly of Caucasian heritage. Sequencing input was equivalent genomic DNA from CVID and controls. Data came from immunoSEQ multiplex PCR; TCRdb stores just in-frame clones and leaves some out. The sample presents some 60,000 clones, none singletons. The sequenced material came from peripheral blood mononuclear cells. This clonotype was obtained from a person aged 18-70 years in good health.

CDR3 protein: CASSLARTGPNEQYF. CDR3 DNA, as far as it was read: TGTGCCAGCAGCTTAGCTCGGACAGGTCCCAACGAG. The V and J genes are TRBV7-9 and TRBJ2-7; 7 nucleotides match TRBD1. The read ends 3 residues shy of where the CDR3 ends; the end is completed using the germline J gene. This CDR3 comprises 15 residues. The germline CDR1 and CDR2 sequences are SEHNR and FQNEAQ (reference sequence). Losses at the gene ends were 0 bases for V and 5 bases for J; bases not matched to a gene: 7. Based on the CDR3 plus reference TRBV7-9 and TRBJ2-7, the full variable domain is DTGVSQNPRHKITKRGQNVTFRCDPISEHNRLYWYRQTLGQGPEFLTYFQNEAQLEKSRLLSDRFSAERPKGSFSTLEIQRTEQGDSAMYLCASSLARTGPNEQYFGPGTRLTVT.